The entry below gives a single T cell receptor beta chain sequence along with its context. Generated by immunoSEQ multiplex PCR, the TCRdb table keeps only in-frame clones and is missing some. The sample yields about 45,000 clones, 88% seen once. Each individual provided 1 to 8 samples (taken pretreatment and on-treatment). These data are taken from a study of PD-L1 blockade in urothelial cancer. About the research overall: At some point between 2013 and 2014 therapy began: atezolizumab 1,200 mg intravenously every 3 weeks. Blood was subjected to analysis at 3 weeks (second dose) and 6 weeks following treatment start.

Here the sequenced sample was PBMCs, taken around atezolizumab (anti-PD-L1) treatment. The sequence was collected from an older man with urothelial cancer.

The CDR3 region is CAISPDRATAAQYF. For the CDR3, the DNA is TGTGCCATCAGTCCAGACAGGGCGACCGCGGCCCAGTACTTC. The rearrangement links TRBV10-3 to TRBJ2-5; 7 positions match TRBD1. V gave up 5 bases and J gave up 9 bases; unmatched junction bases: 12. CDR1 is ENHRY and CDR2 is SYGVKD in the germline V gene. The CDR3 covers 14 residues.